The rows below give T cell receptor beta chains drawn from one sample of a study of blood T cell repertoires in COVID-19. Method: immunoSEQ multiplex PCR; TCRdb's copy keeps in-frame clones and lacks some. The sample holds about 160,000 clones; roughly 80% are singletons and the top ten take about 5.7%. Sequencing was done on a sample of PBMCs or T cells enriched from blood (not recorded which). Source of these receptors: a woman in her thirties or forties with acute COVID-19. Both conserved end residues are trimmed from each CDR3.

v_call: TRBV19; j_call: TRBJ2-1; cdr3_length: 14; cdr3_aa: ASSKRTSGSINEQF
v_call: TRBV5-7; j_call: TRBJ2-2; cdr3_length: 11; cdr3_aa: ASSTGTPGELF
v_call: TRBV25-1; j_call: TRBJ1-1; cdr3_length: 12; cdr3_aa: ASSDQGRDTEAF
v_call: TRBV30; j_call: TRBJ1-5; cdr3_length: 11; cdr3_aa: AWTTEFNQPQH
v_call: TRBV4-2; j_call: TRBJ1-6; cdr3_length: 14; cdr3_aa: ASSQDLAGINSPLH
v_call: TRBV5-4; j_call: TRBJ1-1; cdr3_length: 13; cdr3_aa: ASSSFQGAETEAF
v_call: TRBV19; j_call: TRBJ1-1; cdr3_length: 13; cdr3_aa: ASSAEGSWGTEAF
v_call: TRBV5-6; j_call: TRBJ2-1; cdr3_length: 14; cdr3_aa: ASSRFTSGDHNEQF
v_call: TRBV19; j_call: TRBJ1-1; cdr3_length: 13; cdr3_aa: ASSISGSSNTEAF
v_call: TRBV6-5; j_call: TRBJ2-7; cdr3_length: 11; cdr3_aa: ASTKDSPYEQY
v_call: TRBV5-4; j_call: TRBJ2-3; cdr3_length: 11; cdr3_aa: ASSPPGRDTQY
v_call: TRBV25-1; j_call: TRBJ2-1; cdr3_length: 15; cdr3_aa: ASSALTSVTGRNEQF
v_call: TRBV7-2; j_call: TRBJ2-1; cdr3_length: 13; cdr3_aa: ASSLVHGTSGEQF
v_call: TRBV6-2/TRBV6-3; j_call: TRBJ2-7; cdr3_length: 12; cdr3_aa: ASSPGQEYYEQY
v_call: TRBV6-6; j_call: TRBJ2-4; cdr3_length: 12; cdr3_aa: ASSYTGIENIQY
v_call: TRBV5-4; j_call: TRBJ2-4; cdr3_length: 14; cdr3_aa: ASSLEGGAAKNIQY
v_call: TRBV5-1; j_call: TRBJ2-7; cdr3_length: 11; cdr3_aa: ASRLGQAYEQY
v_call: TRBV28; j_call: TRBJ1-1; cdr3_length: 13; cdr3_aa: ASSLGGGAGTEAF
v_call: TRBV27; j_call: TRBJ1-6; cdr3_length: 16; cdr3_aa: ASSPPAGASGVRSPLH
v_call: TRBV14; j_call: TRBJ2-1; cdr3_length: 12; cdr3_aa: ASSLRTSGIGQF
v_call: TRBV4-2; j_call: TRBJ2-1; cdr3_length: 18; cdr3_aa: ASSQGIAGGLRLAGNEQF
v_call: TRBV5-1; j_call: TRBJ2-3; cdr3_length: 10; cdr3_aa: ASSGDTDTQY
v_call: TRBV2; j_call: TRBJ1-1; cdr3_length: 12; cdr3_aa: ASRGQGPGTEAF
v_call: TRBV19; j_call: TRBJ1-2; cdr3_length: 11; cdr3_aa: ASSWDRRYGYT
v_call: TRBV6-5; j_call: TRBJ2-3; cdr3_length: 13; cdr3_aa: ASSRLADSTDTQY
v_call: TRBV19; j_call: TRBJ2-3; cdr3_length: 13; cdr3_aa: ASSMKGALQDTQY
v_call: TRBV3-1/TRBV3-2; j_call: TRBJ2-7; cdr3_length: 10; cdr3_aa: ASSLGLYEQY
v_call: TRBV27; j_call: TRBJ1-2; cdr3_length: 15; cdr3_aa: ASSQYRGRDWVYGYT
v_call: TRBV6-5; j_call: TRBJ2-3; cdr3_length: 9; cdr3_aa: ASSYRDTQY
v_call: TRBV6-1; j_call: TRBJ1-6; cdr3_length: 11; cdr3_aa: ASSEAPYSPLH
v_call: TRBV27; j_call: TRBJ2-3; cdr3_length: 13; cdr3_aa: ASSLQASYTDTQY
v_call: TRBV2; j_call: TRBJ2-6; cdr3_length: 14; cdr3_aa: ASSERSGAGANVLT
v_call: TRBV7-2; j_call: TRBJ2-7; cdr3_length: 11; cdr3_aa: ASSLRLADEQY
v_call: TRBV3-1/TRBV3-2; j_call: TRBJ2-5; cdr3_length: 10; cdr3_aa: ASSSAGETQY
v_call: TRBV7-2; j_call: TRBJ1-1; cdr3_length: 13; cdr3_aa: ASSRAGVAGTEAF
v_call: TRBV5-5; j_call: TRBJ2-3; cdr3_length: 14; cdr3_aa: ASSRGLAGDVDTQY
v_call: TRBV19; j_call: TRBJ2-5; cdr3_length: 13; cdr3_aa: ASSIMGHLQETQY
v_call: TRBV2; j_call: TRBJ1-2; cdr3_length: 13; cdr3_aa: ASSRDRASNYGYT
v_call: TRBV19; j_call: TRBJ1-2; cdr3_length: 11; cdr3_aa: ASSPQGADGYT
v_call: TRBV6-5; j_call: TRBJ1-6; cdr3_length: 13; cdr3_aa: ASSYSPFGNSPLH
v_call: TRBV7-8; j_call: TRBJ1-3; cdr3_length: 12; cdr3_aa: ASSLALSGNTIY
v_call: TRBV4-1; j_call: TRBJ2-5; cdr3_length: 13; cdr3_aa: ASSQPLGEAETQY
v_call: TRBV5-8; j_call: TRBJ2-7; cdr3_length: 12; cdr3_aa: ASSKAVELYEQY
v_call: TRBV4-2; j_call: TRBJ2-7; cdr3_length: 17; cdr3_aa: ASSQEVGRLAGVPDEQY
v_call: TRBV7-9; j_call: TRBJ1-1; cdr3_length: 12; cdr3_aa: ASSSRTGGPEAF
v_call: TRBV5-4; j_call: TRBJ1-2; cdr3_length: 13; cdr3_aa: ASSPGGVSGYGYT
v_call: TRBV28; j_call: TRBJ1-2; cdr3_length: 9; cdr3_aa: ASGTPYGYT
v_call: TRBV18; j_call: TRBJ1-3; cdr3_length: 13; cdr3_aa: ASSPPSIYGNTIY
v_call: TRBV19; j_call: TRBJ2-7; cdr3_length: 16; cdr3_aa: ASSIRLAGANHHYEQY
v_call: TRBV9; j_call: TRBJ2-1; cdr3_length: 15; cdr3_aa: ASSVDGRAFGGNEQF
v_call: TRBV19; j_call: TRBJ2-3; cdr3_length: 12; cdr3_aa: ASSRIQEEGTQY
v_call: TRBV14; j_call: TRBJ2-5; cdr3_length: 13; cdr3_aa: ASSQDRVVGETQY
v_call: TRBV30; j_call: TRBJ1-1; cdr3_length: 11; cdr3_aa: AWSTTGGTEAF
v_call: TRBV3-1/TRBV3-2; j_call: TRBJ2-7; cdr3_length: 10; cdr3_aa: ASSQRGYEQY
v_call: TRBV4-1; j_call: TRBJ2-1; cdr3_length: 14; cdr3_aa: ASSQALAGAYNEQF
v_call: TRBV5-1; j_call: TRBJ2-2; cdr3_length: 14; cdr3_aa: ASSPPGQLNTGELF
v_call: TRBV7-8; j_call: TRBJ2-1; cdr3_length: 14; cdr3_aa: ASSLVVSSGSVEQF